What follows are 28 T cell receptor beta chains derived from one specimen sequenced in a study of cytomegalovirus exposure and HLA in healthy donors (dated by TCRdb to the late 2010s). The receptor library was made with the immunoSEQ multiplex PCR assay. For the multiplex PCR, a mixture combining 60 forward primers for TCR Vbeta segments and 13 reverse primers for TCR Jbeta segments was used. The table was pulled from immuneACCESS by TCRdb, which kept in-frame rearrangements only. Such tables lose some clones; where checked, under half of the loss comes from unresolved V genes, and the rest has no known cause. The sample data list approximately 210,000 clones, and roughly 80% of these were observed just once. The ten largest clonotypes hold 2% to 2.5% of the sample. Sequencing was carried out using PBMCs. Receptors were obtained from a woman in her thirties in good health and CMV-seropositive.

The chain employs TRBV7-2 and TRBJ2-5; the D is unclear. The germline V gene encodes CDR1 SGHTA and CDR2 FQGNSA. The CDR3 consists of 13 residues. The V gene lost 5 bases and the J gene lost 4 bases, with 11 bases spanning the gap. CDR3 in amino acids: CASSPSQAETQYF. The CDR3 DNA follows: TGTGCCAGCAGCCCGTCCCAGGCAGAGACCCAGTACTTC.

This clone was seen just once. CDR3 loop: CASRRGLQVSQPQHF. The DNA of the CDR3 is TGTGCCAGCAGAAGAGGGCTCCAGGTATCTCAGCCCCAGCATTTT. The genes are TRBV2 and TRBJ1-5, with D uncertain. The CDR3 loop spans 15 amino acids. Germline V gene sequence: CDR1 SNHLY, CDR2 FYNNEI. V was clipped by 6 bases and J by 6 bases, with 18 bases between them.

V usage is TRBV5-1 and J usage is TRBJ2-2, with D perhaps TRBD2 (5 bases). The V and J ends lost 4 bases and 1 base respectively, with 11 bases between them. The CDR3 covers 15 residues. Germline V gene lookup returns CDR1 SGHRS and CDR2 YFSETQ. Here the CDR3 DNA reads TGCGCCAGCAGCACCGGAGGCTTGAACACCGGGGAGCTGTTTTTT. The encoded protein is CASSTGGLNTGELFF. The variable domain in full, with the rest retrieved from reference TRBV5-1 and TRBJ2-2, is KAGVTQTPRYLIKTRGQQVTLSCSPISGHRSVSWYQQTPGQGLQFLFEYFSETQRNKGNFPGRFSGRQFSNSRSEMNVSTLELGDSALYLCASSTGGLNTGELFFGEGSRLTVL.

CDR3 in amino acids: CASSLRNQQGAFMVTEAFF. For the CDR3, the DNA is TGTGCCAGCAGCTTACGGAATCAGCAGGGGGCTTTCATGGTCACTGAAGCTTTCTTT. The V gene is TRBV11-2, the J gene TRBJ1-1, with 8 positions matching TRBD1. Germline V lookup: CDR1 SGHAT, CDR2 FQNNGV. The CDR3 contains 19 residues. V was clipped by 2 bases and J by 4 bases; unmatched bases: 18. The full variable domain, completed using reference TRBV11-2 and TRBJ1-1, is EAGVAQSPRYKIIEKRQSVAFWCNPISGHATLYWYQQILGQGPKLLIQFQNNGVVDDSQLPKDRFSAERLKGVDSTLKIQPAKLEDSAVYLCASSLRNQQGAFMVTEAFFGQGTRLTVV.

The chain is built from TRBV19 and TRBJ2-2, with TRBD1 as a possible D gene (6 bases). Looked up from germline, CDR1 is LNHDA and CDR2 is SQIVND (reference sequence). CDR3 length equals 14 residues. The V end lost 11 bases, the J end lost 1 base, and 14 bases lay between the germline ends. The DNA of the CDR3 is TGTGCCTGTACTGAGGGACAGAACACCGGGGAGCTGTTTTTT. Residues: CACTEGQNTGELFF.

The rearrangement joins TRBV4-1 to TRBJ2-2; 8 bases map to TRBD1. The CDR3 consists of 15 residues. The germline V gene has CDR1 MGHRA and CDR2 YSYEKL. V lost 4 bases to trimming and J lost 0 bases; unmatched junction nucleotides: 1. Here the CDR3 DNA reads TGCGCCAGCAGCCTCAGGGGGCCGAACACCGGGGAGCTGTTTTTT. The encoded protein is CASSLRGPNTGELFF.

V usage is TRBV2 and J usage is TRBJ1-5; TRBD1 matches at 7 bases. The junction had 6 bases not matched to a gene; V was cut back by 6 bases and J by 4 bases. The germline V gene has CDR1 SNHLY and CDR2 FYNNEI. This CDR3 contains 14 residues. CDR3 sequence (DNA): TGTGCCAGCAGAGAGGGACAGCCTAATCAGCCCCAGCATTTT. Protein: CASREGQPNQPQHF.

This rearrangement joins TRBV30 to TRBJ1-2; 8 bases are a match to TRBD1. The CDR3 has 15 amino acids. Germline V gene lookup returns CDR1 GTSNPN and CDR2 SVGIG (reference sequence). The trim removed 8 bases at V and 4 bases at J, leaving 15 bases unmatched. Here the CDR3 DNA reads TGTGCCCAGACGCGTCCAGGGGGCGCGGTCTATGGCTACACCTTC. It yields the protein CAQTRPGGAVYGYTF.

In DNA form, the CDR3 reads TGTGCCAGCTCTATCGCAGCGATGGGGGCACTGAACACCGGGGAGCTGTTTTTT. Protein sequence: CASSIAAMGALNTGELFF. This rearrangement joins TRBV18 to TRBJ2-2; tentative D call: TRBD1 (6 bases). Germline assignment: CDR1 KGHSH and CDR2 LQKENI. V lost 6 bases and J 1 base, leaving 21 bases between the germline ends. The CDR3 extends over 18 amino acids. The whole variable domain, filled in from reference TRBV18 and TRBJ2-2, reads NAGVMQNPRHLVRRRGQEARLRCSPMKGHSHVYWYRQLPEEGLKFMVYLQKENIIDESGMPKERFSAEFPKEGPSILRIQQVVRGDSAAYFCASSIAAMGALNTGELFFGEGSRLTVL.

This clone has a single count. The chain is built from TRBV6-5 and TRBJ1-1; a weak D match, TRBD1 (6 bases). Per the germline V gene, CDR1 is MNHEY and CDR2 is SVGAGI. This CDR3 has 14 amino acids. Trimming cost V 8 bases and J 5 bases, with 18 bases left between them. CDR3 DNA: TGTGCCAGCTACCAGACAGCGCAGGGGACTGAAGCTTTCTTT. Its translation is CASYQTAQGTEAFF.

The V call is TRBV25-1, the J call TRBJ2-5; 8 bases are shared with TRBD2. V lost 4 bases, J lost 4 bases, and 8 bases stayed unmatched. The germline V gene encodes CDR1 MGHDK and CDR2 SYGVNS. This CDR3 has 15 amino acids. The CDR3 coding sequence is TGTGCCAGCAGTGGAAGGCTAGCGGGCGGAGAGACCCAGTACTTC. This codes for CASSGRLAGGETQYF.

The chain has TRBV6-5 and TRBJ2-5, with 9 bases that match TRBD1. This CDR3 has 13 amino acids. Germline trimming cut 6 bases from V and 6 bases from J; bases unmatched to any gene: 5. Germline CDR1 and CDR2: MNHEY and SVGAGI. The DNA of the CDR3 is TGTGCCAGCAGCCGTGACAGGGGGAAGACCCAGTACTTC. Protein product: CASSRDRGKTQYF.

This chain joins TRBV7-8 and TRBJ2-1, with D possibly TRBD1 on 6 matching bases. Trimming removed 2 bases from V and 4 bases from J, with 9 bases in between. Germline V gene data show CDR1 as SGHVS and CDR2 as FQNEAQ. The CDR3 spans 14 residues. The CDR3 coding sequence is TGTGCCAGCAGCTTAACTAGGGGGTACAATGAGCAGTTCTTC. Residues: CASSLTRGYNEQFF.

The rearrangement links TRBV28 to TRBJ2-7, with 9 bases identical to TRBD1. V gave up 6 bases and J gave up 2 bases; unmatched junction bases: 8. CDR1 and CDR2 (germline): MDHEN, SYDVKM. CDR3 size: 15 residues. The CDR3 here is CASSASGTGTYEQYF. DNA for the CDR3: TGTGCCAGCAGCGCTTCCGGGACAGGGACCTACGAGCAGTACTTC.

This clone was seen only a few times. V gene TRBV19 combines with J gene TRBJ1-2, with 8 bases aligning to TRBD1. The CDR3 extends over 15 amino acids. Germline values: CDR1 LNHDA, CDR2 SQIVND (reference sequence). V shed 6 bases, J shed 4 bases, and the junction held 10 bases outside the gene matches. CDR3 amino acids: CASRDGQGGAYGYTF. The CDR3 DNA is TGTGCCAGTAGAGACGGACAGGGCGGGGCCTATGGCTACACCTTC.

The J gene is TRBJ2-3, the V gene TRBV5-4; TRBD2 is a possible D gene (6 bases). Between the trimmed V and J ends, which lost 5 bases and 2 bases, there was a span of 12 bases. CDR1 is SGHNT, CDR2 YYREEE, per germline (reference sequence). The CDR3 contains 14 residues. This chain's CDR3 is CASSPGTPTDTQYF. As DNA, the CDR3 is TGTGCCAGCAGTCCCGGGACTCCCACAGATACGCAGTATTTT.

CDR3: CASSQVSREAFF. DNA of the CDR3: TGTGCCAGCAGCCAAGTGAGCCGTGAAGCTTTCTTT. The chain employs TRBV14 and TRBJ1-1; D remains ambiguous. V was trimmed by 1 base and J by 7 bases, leaving 7 bases between them. Germline CDR1 reads SGHDN; CDR2 reads FVKESK. This CDR3 comprises 12 residues.

CDR3 bases: TGTGCCAGTAGTATAGATACCGGGACAGGGGGCCGGATTACAGATACGCAGTATTTT. It codes for CASSIDTGTGGRITDTQYF. The genes are TRBV19 and TRBJ2-3; 12 bases match TRBD1. The CDR3 is 19 amino acids. Looked up from germline, CDR1 is LNHDA and CDR2 is SQIVND (reference sequence). V shed 0 bases and J 3 bases; nucleotides not matched to a gene: 10.

CDR3 DNA sequence: TGTGCCATTGGGGAGGGCAACACCGGGGAGCTGTTTTTT. It yields the protein CAIGEGNTGELFF. The V and J genes are TRBV28 and TRBJ2-2, with 7 nucleotides matching TRBD2. This CDR3 comprises 13 residues. The junction had 4 bases not matched to a gene; V was cut back by 10 bases and J by 2 bases. Germline CDR1 MDHEN, CDR2 SYDVKM.

The chain links TRBV2 to TRBJ2-1, with 7 bases identical to TRBD2. The germline gives CDR1 SNHLY, CDR2 FYNNEI. This CDR3 has 15 residues. Trimming removed 5 bases from V and 1 base from J; junction bases left unmatched: 5. CDR3 in DNA: TGTGCCAGCAGTAGCGGGGTCGGTTCCTACAATGAGCAGTTCTTC. It codes for CASSSGVGSYNEQFF.

This clone has only a few counts. The chain combines TRBV28 with TRBJ1-1; 7 nucleotides line up with TRBD1. CDR3 length: 15 residues. The germline CDR1 and CDR2 sequences are MDHEN and SYDVKM. The V segment lost 5 bases and the J segment 3 bases; nucleotides outside the gene matches: 9. The CDR3 protein is CASSPGQWRYTEAFF. The DNA of the CDR3 is TGTGCCAGCAGTCCGGGACAGTGGAGGTACACTGAAGCTTTCTTT.

This clone was counted only a few times. The rearrangement links TRBV5-4 to TRBJ1-4; 7 positions agree with TRBD1. Germline CDR1 reads SGHNT; CDR2 reads YYREEE (reference sequence). V was clipped by 3 bases and J by 8 bases; unmatched bases: 10. This CDR3 is 15 amino acids long. The CDR3 bases are TGTGCCAGCAGCTCTGGGCCCACAGGGGTCGAAAAACTGTTTTTT. Its protein is CASSSGPTGVEKLFF.

This clone was seen more than once but under ten times. The chain is built from TRBV7-2 and TRBJ2-7; 14 bases align to TRBD2. Germline V gives CDR1 SGHTA, CDR2 FQGNSA. The CDR3 contains 14 residues. V shed 3 bases, J shed 12 bases, and the junction held 7 bases outside the gene matches. The CDR3 DNA reads TGTGCCAGCAGCTTGGGGACTAGCGGGAGTTCCGGGTACTTC. It translates to CASSLGTSGSSGYF.

The J gene is TRBJ2-1, the V gene TRBV18; tentatively, D is TRBD2 (5 bases). Germline CDR1 and CDR2: KGHSH and LQKENI. V shed 2 bases and J shed 10 bases, with 9 bases lying between them. This CDR3 has 12 amino acids. CDR3 region: CASSPASGEQFF. CDR3 in DNA: TGTGCCAGCTCACCAGCGAGCGGAGAGCAGTTCTTC.

J is TRBJ2-3 and V is TRBV7-2; tentatively, D is TRBD2 (6 bases). With 7 bases removed from V and 5 bases from J, the gap between germline ends came to 13 bases. The CDR3 loop spans 13 amino acids. The germline V gene has CDR1 SGHTA and CDR2 FQGNSA. In nucleotides, the CDR3 is TGTGCCAGCACCTTTCGAGCGGGAGATACGCAGTATTTT. This encodes CASTFRAGDTQYF.

The chain uses TRBV15 and TRBJ2-5, with D maybe TRBD2 (7 bases). V shed 2 bases and J shed 1 base, with 14 bases lying between them. CDR1 and CDR2 from the germline V gene are LNHNV and YYDKDF (reference sequence). The CDR3 runs 16 residues. The CDR3 nucleotides are TGTGCCACCAGCAGAACCATCGCGGGGGCCCAAGAGACCCAGTACTTC. Its protein is CATSRTIAGAQETQYF.

The CDR3 DNA is TGCGCCAGCAGCTTGGCGTCAAGCGGGAGACGGGAGACCCAGTACTTC. Amino acids: CASSLASSGRRETQYF. This sequence joins TRBV5-1 and TRBJ2-5; 8 nucleotides match TRBD2. V lost 0 bases to trimming and J lost 5 bases; unmatched junction nucleotides: 9. CDR1 SGHRS and CDR2 YFSETQ come from the germline V gene. The CDR3 has 16 amino acids.

This clone was seen only a few times. V and J are TRBV9 and TRBJ2-1, with D perhaps TRBD2 (5 bases). With 2 bases removed from V and 7 bases from J, the gap between germline ends came to 7 bases. Germline V gene data show CDR1 as SGDLS and CDR2 as YYNGEE. This CDR3 is built from 12 residues. CDR3: CASSVTGNEQFF. CDR3 nucleotides: TGTGCCAGCAGCGTTACGGGGAATGAGCAGTTCTTC. Full variable domain (rest looked up from reference TRBV9 and TRBJ2-1): DSGVTQTPKHLITATGQRVTLRCSPRSGDLSVYWYQQSLDQGLQFLIQYYNGEERAKGNILERFSAQQFPDLHSELNLSSLELGDSALYFCASSVTGNEQFFGPGTRLTVL.